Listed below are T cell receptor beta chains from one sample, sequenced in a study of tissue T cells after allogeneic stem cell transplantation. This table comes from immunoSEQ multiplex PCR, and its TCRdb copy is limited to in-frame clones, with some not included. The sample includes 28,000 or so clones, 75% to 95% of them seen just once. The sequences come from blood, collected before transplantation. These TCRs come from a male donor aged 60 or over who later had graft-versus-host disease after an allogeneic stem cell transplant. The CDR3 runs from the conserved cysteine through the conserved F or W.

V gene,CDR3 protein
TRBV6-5,CASSYGGLNTEAFF
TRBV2,CASSGGGRAKDTQYF
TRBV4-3,CASSQDSGYTEAFF
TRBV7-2,CASSARPSGGDTQYF
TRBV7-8,CASSSAGTLSYNEQFF
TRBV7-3,CASSLGEGQPQHF
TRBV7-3,CASSSETRDTQYF
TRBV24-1,CATSETRSSYNEQFF
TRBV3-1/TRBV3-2,CASSQELDTNNEQFF
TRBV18,CASSPRSGVQETQYF
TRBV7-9,CASSLGHTGAGSPLHF
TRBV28,CATYIGGMAGGPHEQYF
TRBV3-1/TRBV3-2,CASTTSRGNSPLHF
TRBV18,CASSPLRGLETQYF
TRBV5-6,CASSFQGSNYGYTF
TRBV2,CASSDRTGTYNEQFF
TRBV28,CASSLTGGHQPQHF
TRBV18,CASSPPTGQSYEQYF
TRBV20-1,CSASPGGTGANVLTF
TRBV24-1,CATAAANYGYTF
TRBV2,CASSIQGVGEKLFF
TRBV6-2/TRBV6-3,CASSSGDRYTIYF
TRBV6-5,CASTSGGQSYNEQFF
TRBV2,CASSENGNTIYF
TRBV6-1,CASSDWGSSSYNEQFF
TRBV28,CASRQGPGELFF
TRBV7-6,CASSLMRVYNSPLHF
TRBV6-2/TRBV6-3,CASSYRRAGNTIYF
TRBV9,CASSDQRIHTDTQYF
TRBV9,CASSVSPERVLEQYF
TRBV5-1,CASSLGGQGLGQPQHF
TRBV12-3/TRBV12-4,CASSLSYYEQYF
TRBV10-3,CAISRQGYLNYGYTF
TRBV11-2,CASSSVDGIQFF
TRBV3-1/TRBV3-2,CASSQGGTGADTGELFF
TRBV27,CASSLSSANANTGELFF
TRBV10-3,CAIRLTVSGNTIYF
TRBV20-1,CSASRVNEQFF
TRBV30,CAWTGTLSYEQYF
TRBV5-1,CASSFRANQGQETQYF
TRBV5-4,CASSLRLAARTDTQYF
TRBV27,CASSVSPPYEQYF
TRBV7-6,CASSWSGDTEAFF
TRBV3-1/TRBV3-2,CASSQGQGTGELFF
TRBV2,CASGSRDVGQPQHF
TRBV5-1,CASSSDSFYGYTF
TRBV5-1,CASSVGQADTGELFF
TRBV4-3,CASSNEGRATNEKLFF
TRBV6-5,CASSYSGGRAAFF
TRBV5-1,CASSLRQDNTGELFF
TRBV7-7,CASSLGGGTEAFF
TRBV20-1,CSASLHDNSPLHF
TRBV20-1,CSASLGYGYTF
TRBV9,CASSFHQGGPYAGELFF
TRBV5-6,CASSLAGVPYNEQFF
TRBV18,CASSLPGQGTYEQYF
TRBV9,CASRRGGGNQETQYF
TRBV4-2,CASSQEMLAIDTQYF
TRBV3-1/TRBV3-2,CASSQVAGAETQYF
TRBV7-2,CASSLEGGRVIHGYTF